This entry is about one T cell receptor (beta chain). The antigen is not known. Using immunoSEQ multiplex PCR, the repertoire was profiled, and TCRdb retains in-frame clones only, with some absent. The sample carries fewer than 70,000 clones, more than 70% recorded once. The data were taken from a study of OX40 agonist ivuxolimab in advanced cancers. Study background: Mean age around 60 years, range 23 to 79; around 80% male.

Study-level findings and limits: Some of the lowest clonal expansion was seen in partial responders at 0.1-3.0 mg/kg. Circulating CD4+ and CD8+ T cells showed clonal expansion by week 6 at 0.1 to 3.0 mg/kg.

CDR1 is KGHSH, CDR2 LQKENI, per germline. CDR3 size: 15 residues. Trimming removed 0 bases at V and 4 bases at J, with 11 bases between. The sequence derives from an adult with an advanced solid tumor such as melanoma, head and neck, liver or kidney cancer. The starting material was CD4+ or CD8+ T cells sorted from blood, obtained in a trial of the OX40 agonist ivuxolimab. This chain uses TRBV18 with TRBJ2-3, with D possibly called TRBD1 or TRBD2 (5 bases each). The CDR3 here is CASSPPGRSADTQYF. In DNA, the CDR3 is TGTGCCAGCTCACCACCGGGACGGTCGGCAGATACGCAGTATTTT.